This passage covers 30 T cell receptor beta chains from one sample sequenced in a study of regulatory T cells in long-lasting Graves disease. Through Arm-PCR of CDR3 regions and iRepertoire HTBI primers, TCR beta libraries were built. TCRdb re-called the multiplex PCR reads through MiXCR, storing one row per CDR3 protein. The sample includes 450,000 to 650,000 distinct CDR3 sequences, about 16% of them seen just once. Noted time point: newly diagnosed GD, antithyroid drugs for less than 3 months. With RNA extracted from PBMCs as input, the TCR library was made. The same data also went into a second study, on T cells in Graves' hyperthyroidism and ophthalmopathy.

This specimen was peripheral blood mononuclear cells (PBMCs), taken at new diagnosis, from a patient treated with antithyroid drugs. These receptors were obtained from a woman aged 35 to 59 with Graves disease.

This chain uses TRBV28 with TRBJ2-7; D is ambiguous. The germline V gene encodes CDR1 MDHEN and CDR2 SYDVKM. Trimming took off 8 bases at V and 7 bases at J, with 12 bases between the two ends. The CDR3 consists of 11 residues. CDR3 sequence (DNA): TGTGCCAGCGATGGATCCTGGGAGCAGTACTTC. Amino acid sequence: CASDGSWEQYF.

In its sample, this clonotype was seen many times. The CDR3 DNA reads as TGTGCCAGCACCTCGCGGACACTCCAAGGGGTACATGGAGAGACCCAGTACTTC. Translation: CASTSRTLQGVHGETQYF. The chain is built from TRBV12-3 or TRBV12-4 and TRBJ2-5; tentatively, D is TRBD1 (5 bases). V lost 7 bases and J 4 bases, leaving 28 bases between the germline ends. There are 18 residues in the CDR3.

This clonotype was counted a few times. V usage is TRBV3-1 and J usage is TRBJ1-1, with no clear D. V was pared by 4 bases and J by 1 base, with 7 bases between. This CDR3 is 13 amino acids long. CDR1 and CDR2 (germline): LGHDT, YNNKEL (reference sequence). The CDR3 sequence: CASSRGSNTEAFF. The CDR3 nucleotides read TGTGCCAGCAGCCGGGGTTCGAACACTGAAGCTTTCTTT.

In regard to this clonotype: A much larger clone lies one base from this, so it may be a read error. The chain uses TRBV6-2 or TRBV6-3 and TRBJ2-3, with D tentatively TRBD1 (5 bases). The CDR3 totals 18 residues. Germline V gives CDR1 MNHEY, CDR2 SVGEGT. The CDR3 sequence: CANSEAPPDTLPIMPQYF. In DNA, the CDR3 is TGTGCCAACAGTGAAGCACCCCCGGACACCCTCCCGATTATGCCGCAGTATTTT.

The chain is built from TRBV12-3 or TRBV12-4 and TRBJ2-2, with D hard to call. The CDR3 loop spans 14 amino acids. Trimming pared 1 base from V and 5 bases from J, leaving 8 bases between. CDR3 amino acids: CASSLGFITGELFF. In nucleotides, the CDR3 is TGTGCCAGCAGTTTAGGGTTTATAACCGGGGAGCTGTTTTTT.

This clonotype was observed at least ten times. The V gene is TRBV3-1, the J gene TRBJ1-2; TRBD1 is a possible D gene (5 bases). Germline CDR1 LGHDT, CDR2 YNNKEL (reference sequence). V was shortened by 4 bases and J by 2 bases, with 8 bases between the two germline ends. The CDR3 is 13 residues long. This CDR3 is CASSLRENYGYTF. The CDR3 nucleotides are TGTGCCAGCAGCCTCAGGGAGAACTATGGCTACACCTTC.

There are a few counts of this clonotype. The V call is TRBV20-1, the J call TRBJ2-7; tentatively, D is TRBD2 (6 bases). Germline lookup yields CDR1 DFQATT and CDR2 SNEGSKA (reference sequence). V lost 3 bases and J 4 bases, leaving 13 bases between the germline ends. The CDR3 totals 13 residues. CDR3 protein: CSARRDWDYEQYF. Here the CDR3 DNA reads TGCAGTGCTAGGAGGGACTGGGATTACGAGCAGTACTTC.

This clonotype was observed many times. V gene TRBV11-2 combines with J gene TRBJ2-5; possibly TRBD1 for D (5 bases). The CDR3 contains 15 residues. Germline CDR1 and CDR2: SGHAT and FQNNGV. V was cut by 3 bases and J by 5 bases, with 16 bases left in between. CDR3 DNA sequence: TGTGCCAGCAGCTTGTACGCGCCTTCAGGGGAGACCCAGTACTTC. Translating it yields CASSLYAPSGETQYF.

This clonotype has a handful of counts. V is TRBV20-1 and J is TRBJ1-2, with D tentatively TRBD1 (5 bases). Germline assignment: CDR1 DFQATT and CDR2 SNEGSKA (reference sequence). The CDR3 consists of 11 residues. V gave up 6 bases and J gave up 9 bases, with 14 bases separating them. As DNA, the CDR3 is TGCAGTGCAGGAGGGGCCGCGCGCTACACCTTC. Translation gives CSAGGAARYTF.

This clonotype showed up just a few times. The J gene is TRBJ2-3, the V gene TRBV6-5; D unresolved. CDR1 and CDR2 (germline): MNHEY, SVGAGI. Trimming took off 0 bases at V and 6 bases at J, with 10 bases between the two ends. CDR3 length equals 14 residues. The CDR3 bases are TGTGCCAGCAGTTACTCCATCGGTGTGGATACGCAGTATTTT. It translates to CASSYSIGVDTQYF.

This clonotype has ten or more counts. The chain combines TRBV2 with TRBJ1-6; D not resolved. Trimming stripped 6 bases from V and 10 bases from J, with 13 bases between. The CDR3 has 13 residues. Germline CDR1 is SNHLY and CDR2 is FYNNEI. In nucleotides, the CDR3 is TGTGCCAGCAGACAGTTGCAATCGTCACCCCTCCACTTT. Its protein product is CASRQLQSSPLHF.

This clonotype was picked up many times. The chain recombines TRBV20-1 with TRBJ2-3, with TRBD2 identical over 10 bases. This CDR3 is 15 amino acids long. Trimming removed 3 bases from V and 5 bases from J; junction bases left unmatched: 8. Germline values: CDR1 DFQATT, CDR2 SNEGSKA (reference sequence). The CDR3 nucleotides are TGCAGTGCTAGTGGCACTAGCGGGGCCCGAGATACGCAGTATTTT. It encodes CSASGTSGARDTQYF.

This clonotype was picked up many times. The chain has TRBV18 and TRBJ1-5, with a tentative D call TRBD1 (6 bases). The CDR3 length is 16 residues. The V and J ends lost 2 bases and 1 base respectively, with 12 bases between them. Looked up from germline, CDR1 is KGHSH and CDR2 is LQKENI. CDR3 in amino acids: CASSPRGRASNQPQHF. CDR3 sequence (DNA): TGTGCCAGCTCACCAAGGGGGAGGGCGAGCAATCAGCCCCAGCATTTT.

In this sample, this clonotype turned up a few times. The chain links TRBV4-2 to TRBJ2-5; D gene uncertain. CDR3 length: 11 residues. V lost 5 bases and J lost 4, with 5 bases in between. The germline V gene encodes CDR1 LGHNA and CDR2 YNFKEQ. The CDR3 here is CASSTIETQYF. The CDR3 DNA reads as TGTGCCAGCAGCACTATAGAGACCCAGTACTTC.

This chain links TRBV29-1 with TRBJ2-1; 9 nucleotides line up with TRBD2. Germline loops: CDR1 SQVTM, CDR2 ANQGSEA. The V gene end was trimmed by 7 bases and the J gene end by 3 bases; junction bases not matched to a gene: 7. There are 14 residues in the CDR3. CDR3 sequence: CSAPKAGGYNEQFF. The CDR3 bases are TGCAGCGCCCCGAAAGCGGGGGGCTACAATGAGCAGTTCTTC.

This clonotype was detected many times. J is TRBJ2-3 and V is TRBV2; 7 bases are a match to TRBD2. The CDR3 has 15 amino acids. The germline CDR1 and CDR2 sequences are SNHLY and FYNNEI. V shed 4 bases and J 3 bases; nucleotides not matched to a gene: 7. This CDR3 is CASSVGLGSTDTQYF. The CDR3 nucleotides read TGTGCCAGCAGTGTAGGACTAGGATCGACAGATACGCAGTATTTT.

This clonotype was recorded at least ten times. The rearrangement uses TRBV13 and TRBJ1-2; a weak D match, TRBD1 (5 bases). The CDR3 is made up of 15 amino acids. V was trimmed by 5 bases and J by 0 bases, leaving 13 bases between them. Germline lookup yields CDR1 PRHDT and CDR2 FYEKMQ (reference sequence). The CDR3 spells CASSTPGTSNYGYTF. DNA of the CDR3: TGTGCCAGCAGCACCCCCGGGACCTCTAACTATGGCTACACCTTC.

The chain combines TRBV19 with TRBJ2-2; TRBD2 aligns across 7 bases. The CDR3 is 13 amino acids. Germline CDR1 and CDR2: LNHDA and SQIVND (reference sequence). With V trimmed by 7 bases and J by 5 bases, 4 bases remained unmatched. The CDR3 coding sequence is TGTGCCAGTACTGCGGGGGTGACCGGGGAGCTGTTTTTT. It yields the protein CASTAGVTGELFF.

This clonotype was observed a handful of times. The chain links TRBV2 to TRBJ2-3; possible D gene TRBD2, 6 bases. CDR1 is SNHLY and CDR2 is FYNNEI in the germline V gene. The CDR3 contains 13 residues. Trimming pared 10 bases from V and 0 bases from J, leaving 11 bases between. This chain's CDR3 is CAKLAESTDTQYF. CDR3 nucleotide sequence: TGTGCCAAATTAGCGGAAAGCACAGATACGCAGTATTTT.

This clonotype was seen ten or more times. The CDR3 loop reads CASSLARSTGTGAYEQYF. DNA of the CDR3: TGTGCCAGCAGCTTAGCGCGTTCTACCGGGACAGGGGCCTACGAGCAGTACTTC. This chain joins TRBV7-6 and TRBJ2-7; 10 positions match TRBD1. Germline V lookup: CDR1 SGHVS, CDR2 FNYEAQ. Unmatched junction bases numbered 10, after V lost 0 bases and J lost 2 bases. CDR3 length: 18 residues.

This clonotype was seen many times. CDR3 in DNA: TGTGCCAGCAGTCTTACGTCGGGACGGTACACTGAAGCTTTCTTT. Translated, it gives CASSLTSGRYTEAFF. The chain is built from TRBV6-2 or TRBV6-3 and TRBJ1-1, with D perhaps TRBD1 (5 bases). This CDR3 comprises 15 residues. V gave up 5 bases and J gave up 3 bases, with 16 bases separating them. The V gene's germline CDR1 is MNHEY and CDR2 SVGEGT.

This clonotype has at least ten counts. The chain joins TRBV30 to TRBJ1-5; D is possibly TRBD1 (6 bases). The CDR3 totals 16 residues. The germline CDR1 and CDR2 sequences are GTSNPN and SVGIG (reference sequence). The ends were cut back, 3 bases at V and 0 bases at J, with 15 bases in the middle. CDR3 loop: CAWRGAGGHSNQPQHF. CDR3 bases: TGTGCCTGGAGGGGGGCTGGGGGGCATAGCAATCAGCCCCAGCATTTT.

This clonotype was counted many times. The genes are TRBV5-6 and TRBJ2-3; possible D gene TRBD2, 5 bases. This CDR3 contains 15 residues. Trimming cost V 0 bases and J 4 bases, with 12 bases left between them. Germline-derived CDR1 and CDR2 are SGHDT and YYEEEE. The CDR3 DNA reads TGTGCCAGCAGCTTGGCCGGCGGAGGAGCAGATACGCAGTATTTT. Amino acid sequence: CASSLAGGGADTQYF.

This clonotype came up many times. The rearrangement uses TRBV15 and TRBJ1-4; D is unclear. This CDR3 region has 13 residues. Germline values: CDR1 LNHNV, CDR2 YYDKDF (reference sequence). V shed 0 bases and J shed 8 bases, with 7 bases lying between them. CDR3 region: CATSRDQDEKLFF. The CDR3 coding sequence is TGTGCCACCAGCAGAGATCAGGACGAAAAACTGTTTTTT.

This clonotype was recorded many times. The gene calls are TRBV11-2 and TRBJ2-2; TRBD2 agrees at 9 bases. Germline loops: CDR1 SGHAT, CDR2 FQNNGV. The CDR3 contains 15 residues. The V and J ends lost 5 bases and 7 bases, in that order; junction bases with no gene match: 8. The DNA of the CDR3 is TGTGCCAGCAGCCTCCCGGGACTAGCAGTCGGGGAGCTGTTTTTT. This gives the protein CASSLPGLAVGELFF.

The chain combines TRBV7-9 with TRBJ2-7; the D call may be TRBD1 or TRBD2 (5 bases each). Germline loops: CDR1 SEHNR, CDR2 FQNEAQ (reference sequence). The V and J ends lost 3 bases and 5 bases respectively, with 11 bases between them. The CDR3 totals 13 residues. CDR3 sequence: CASSFGGLDEQYF. CDR3 DNA sequence: TGTGCCAGCAGCTTTGGGGGTTTAGACGAGCAGTACTTC.

This clonotype was detected a few times. The rearrangement joins TRBV5-5 to TRBJ2-3, with D possibly being TRBD1 (6 bases). The DNA end lines up better with TRBJ1-5; the J call may be wrong. CDR3 length equals 15 residues. The germline gives CDR1 SGHKS, CDR2 YYEKEE (reference sequence). CDR3 protein: CASSLVGQGWDTQHF. In DNA, the CDR3 is TGTGCCAGCAGCTTGGTCGGGCAGGGGTGGGATACGCAGCATTTT.

The V call is TRBV4-1, the J call TRBJ2-7; D is possibly TRBD2 (6 bases). Trimming took off 0 bases at V and 0 bases at J, with 15 bases between the two ends. From germline, CDR1 is MGHRA and CDR2 YSYEKL. CDR3 size: 17 residues. CDR3 in amino acids: CASSQDGGGPLSYEQYF. The CDR3 bases are TGCGCCAGCAGCCAAGATGGCGGAGGGCCGCTCTCCTACGAGCAGTACTTC.

This clonotype was seen a handful of times. The CDR3 is CATSDFGGQGSDTQYF. The CDR3 bases are TGTGCCACCAGTGATTTTGGGGGACAGGGATCCGATACGCAGTATTTT. The J gene is TRBJ2-3, the V gene TRBV24-1; 9 bases are shared with TRBD1. CDR3 length: 16 amino acids. The J segment lost 6 bases and the V segment lost 1 base, leaving 7 bases of the junction unmatched. In germline, CDR1 is KGHDR, CDR2 SFDVKD.

The chain is built from TRBV6-4 and TRBJ1-2; D remains ambiguous. This CDR3 has 14 amino acids. The V and J ends lost 3 bases and 7 bases respectively, with 15 bases between them. Per the germline V gene, CDR1 is MRHNA and CDR2 is SNTAGT. CDR3 in amino acids: CASSEGLEGGGYTF. In DNA, the CDR3 is TGTGCCAGCAGTGAAGGTTTAGAGGGAGGTGGCTACACCTTC.